This paragraph covers one T cell receptor (beta chain) sequence. Per the original data handling: Reference gene primer amplification in the assay estimated nucleated cell counts. Sequencing was performed with immunoSEQ multiplex PCR; in TCRdb, only in-frame clones are kept and a portion is missing. V and J calls and clone size are as listed in that table; D and trimming were resolved from the DNA. The table includes under 150,000 clones, 65% to 90% detected once. The entry originates in a study of blood T cell repertoires in COVID-19. For the study at large: Specimens from acute and convalescent COVID-19 originated in the United States, Italy and Spain.

The TCR sequence derives from a man older than 75 with acute or convalescent COVID-19. The specimen was peripheral blood.

The CDR3 DNA follows: TGTGCCAGCAGCGAGACTAGCGGACCCTACAATGAGCAGTTCTTC. Translation gives CASSETSGPYNEQFF. The chain combines TRBV5-6 with TRBJ2-1, with 9 bases identical to TRBD2. The J segment lost 2 bases and the V segment lost 4 bases, leaving 4 bases of the junction unmatched. The CDR3 consists of 15 residues. Germline V gene sequence: CDR1 SGHDT, CDR2 YYEEEE.